One and the same sample provided the 3 T cell receptor beta chains below, sequenced in a study of CXCR3-negative and CXCR3-positive naive CD8 T cells. The authors prepared UMI-labeled TRB cDNA libraries by 5' RACE. Reprocessing the 5' RACE reads, TCRdb reports a single entry for every CDR3 protein and omits DNA. Its table records about 41,000 distinct CDR3 sequences. The sequencing input was naive CXCR3- CD8+ T cells from blood. Subset specified: CD45RO-CCR7+CD27+CD95- naive CD8+ T cells lacking CXCR3 (TNR3-). The receptors shown here come from a human donor in good health. Some clones in this sample may be carry-over from other donors' samples.

The genes are TRBV7-8 and TRBJ2-3. This CDR3 is built from 14 residues. Germline V gene lookup returns CDR1 SGHVS and CDR2 FQNEAQ. CDR3 protein: CASSLVSSTDTQYF.

The chain combines TRBV2 with TRBJ1-2. CDR1 and CDR2 from the germline V gene are SNHLY and FYNNEI. The CDR3 extends over 13 amino acids. The chain's CDR3 is CASRSTANYGYTF.

CDR3 sequence reads: CSVEGGSGYGYTF. This chain joins TRBV29-1 and TRBJ1-2; absent DNA, TCRdb's TRBD1 call cannot be checked. The length of the CDR3 is 13 residues. Germline CDR1 SQVTM, CDR2 ANQGSEA.